This TCR beta chain was sequenced during a study of graft-versus-host responses after intestinal transplantation. About the study: Isolated intestinal, liver-intestinal, or multivisceral transplants had been given to the recipients. Tacrolimus plus steroids were given to all recipients for about 3 years, preceded by anti-thymocyte globulin induction. Study-level findings and limits: Early post-transplant falls in HvG clones accompanied the peak levels of circulating GvH clones. GvH clones detected in recipient marrow included some appearing first in ileum or blood.

To note about this clone: Its antigen remains unknown.

Libraries were prepared by immunoSEQ multiplex PCR; TCRdb keeps only in-frame clonotypes and omits some of them. The sample has fewer than 120,000 clones, about 94% seen once. The CDR3 loop spans 15 amino acids. V lost 5 bases to trimming and J lost 3 bases; unmatched junction nucleotides: 9. CDR1 is MDHEN and CDR2 is SYDVKM in the germline V gene. The sample was unstimulated CD8+ T cells sorted from spleen or lymph node cells, taken before intestinal transplant. This TCR was sampled from a human donor who received an intestinal transplant. J is TRBJ2-7 and V is TRBV28, with TRBD2 identical over 8 bases. CDR3 amino acids: CASSPRRTSIYEQYF. CDR3 DNA: TGTGCCAGCAGTCCACGACGGACTAGCATCTACGAGCAGTACTTC.